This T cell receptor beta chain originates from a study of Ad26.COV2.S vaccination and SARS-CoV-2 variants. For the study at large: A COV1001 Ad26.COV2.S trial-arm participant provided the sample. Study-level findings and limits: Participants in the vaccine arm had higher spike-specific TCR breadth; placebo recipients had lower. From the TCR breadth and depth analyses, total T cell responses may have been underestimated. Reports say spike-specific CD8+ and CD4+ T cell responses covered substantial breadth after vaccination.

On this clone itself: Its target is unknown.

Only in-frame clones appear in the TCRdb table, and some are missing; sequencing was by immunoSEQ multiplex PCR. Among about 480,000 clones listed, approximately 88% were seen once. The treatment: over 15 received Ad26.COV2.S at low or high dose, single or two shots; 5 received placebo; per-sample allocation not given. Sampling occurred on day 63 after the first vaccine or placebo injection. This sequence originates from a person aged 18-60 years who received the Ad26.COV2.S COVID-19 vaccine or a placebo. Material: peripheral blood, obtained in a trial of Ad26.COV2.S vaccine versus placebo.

CDR3 in amino acids: CASSSTTDWDTQYF. In DNA form, the CDR3 reads TGTGCCAGCAGCTCCACGACCGACTGGGATACGCAGTATTTT. The rearrangement joins TRBV5-4 to TRBJ2-3; D gene unclear. Trimming removed 3 bases from V and 6 bases from J, with 14 bases in between. Germline loops: CDR1 SGHNT, CDR2 YYREEE (reference sequence). This CDR3 has 14 residues.